Listed below are T cell receptor beta chains from one sample, sequenced in a study of identical twins. MiXCR, applied by TCRdb to the 5' RACE reads, yields one record per CDR3 protein. The sample has 450,000 or so distinct CDR3 sequences; more than 13% are singletons. These sequences were also reported in another study, on yellow fever vaccine responses in identical twins.

Sequencing input: CD4+ T cells sorted from blood. Receptors originate from a woman in her late teens or twenties in good health. Each CDR3 is given without its conserved first and last residue. Fields, in order: D gene, V gene, J gene, clone size, CDR3 protein. The D gene is left open where the match is weak. Clone size is stated in some rows and not others, as once, few, many or a class when expanded.

D gene: NA; V gene: TRBV12-3/TRBV12-4; J gene: TRBJ2-5; clone size: many; CDR3 protein: ASTIWGYQETQY
D gene: TRBD2; V gene: TRBV28; J gene: TRBJ2-1; clone size: few; CDR3 protein: ASRGVQRGTYNEQF
D gene: TRBD1; V gene: TRBV11-1; J gene: TRBJ2-3; clone size: NA; CDR3 protein: ASSYGTGVLGDTQY
D gene: NA; V gene: TRBV4-2; J gene: TRBJ1-1; clone size: many; CDR3 protein: ASSQDLVNTEAF
D gene: NA; V gene: TRBV12-3/TRBV12-4; J gene: TRBJ2-7; clone size: many; CDR3 protein: ASRGSNEQY
D gene: TRBD2; V gene: TRBV15; J gene: TRBJ2-7; clone size: few; CDR3 protein: ATSTLAGSSYEQY
D gene: TRBD2; V gene: TRBV20-1; J gene: TRBJ2-1; clone size: NA; CDR3 protein: SARRRLAEQF
D gene: NA; V gene: TRBV4-3; J gene: TRBJ2-4; clone size: few; CDR3 protein: ASSQDLRGALRGAKNIQY
D gene: NA; V gene: TRBV6-2/TRBV6-3; J gene: TRBJ2-7; clone size: few; CDR3 protein: ASSYGATYEQY
D gene: TRBD2; V gene: TRBV29-1; J gene: TRBJ2-3; clone size: NA; CDR3 protein: SVEGNGGGTDTQY
D gene: TRBD1; V gene: TRBV11-2; J gene: TRBJ1-1; clone size: NA; CDR3 protein: ASSPRQGGFSTEAF
D gene: NA; V gene: TRBV29-1; J gene: TRBJ2-1; clone size: few; CDR3 protein: SASGGTLDNEQF
D gene: NA; V gene: TRBV3-1; J gene: TRBJ1-2; clone size: many; CDR3 protein: ASSLSGLSYGYT
D gene: TRBD2; V gene: TRBV7-9; J gene: TRBJ2-5; clone size: few; CDR3 protein: ASSLGASGLMETQY
D gene: NA; V gene: TRBV6-2/TRBV6-3; J gene: TRBJ1-1; clone size: NA; CDR3 protein: ASRDPGRTEAF
D gene: NA; V gene: TRBV3-1; J gene: TRBJ2-1; clone size: few; CDR3 protein: ASSQDFLMGNEQF
D gene: NA; V gene: TRBV5-1; J gene: TRBJ2-3; clone size: few; CDR3 protein: ASSLDRGPVDTQY
D gene: NA; V gene: TRBV29-1; J gene: TRBJ2-5; clone size: few; CDR3 protein: SVELRDQQETQY
D gene: TRBD2; V gene: TRBV29-1; J gene: TRBJ2-2; clone size: NA; CDR3 protein: SVLAGGYGELF
D gene: NA; V gene: TRBV18; J gene: TRBJ2-7; clone size: few; CDR3 protein: ASSPRGDEQY
D gene: TRBD1; V gene: TRBV28; J gene: TRBJ1-5; clone size: NA; CDR3 protein: ASSLAGTGDNQPQH
D gene: TRBD1; V gene: TRBV24-1; J gene: TRBJ2-7; clone size: once; CDR3 protein: ATSDPGQGGEQY
D gene: NA; V gene: TRBV12-3/TRBV12-4; J gene: TRBJ1-2; clone size: few; CDR3 protein: ASSRAAAIYGYT
D gene: NA; V gene: TRBV2; J gene: TRBJ2-1; clone size: NA; CDR3 protein: ASLLENPSYNEQF
D gene: TRBD1; V gene: TRBV2; J gene: TRBJ1-2; clone size: NA; CDR3 protein: ASSAETGELNYGYT
D gene: NA; V gene: TRBV4-3; J gene: TRBJ2-7; clone size: few; CDR3 protein: ASSQGREREPYEQY
D gene: NA; V gene: TRBV7-2; J gene: TRBJ1-2; clone size: NA; CDR3 protein: ASSFTFVGSYT
D gene: TRBD1; V gene: TRBV11-3; J gene: TRBJ2-1; clone size: NA; CDR3 protein: ASSKAQGTGEQF
D gene: TRBD2; V gene: TRBV25-1; J gene: TRBJ2-7; clone size: few; CDR3 protein: ASSSGGLSYEQY
D gene: NA; V gene: TRBV7-8; J gene: TRBJ2-3; clone size: NA; CDR3 protein: ASILENTQY
D gene: TRBD2; V gene: TRBV12-3/TRBV12-4; J gene: TRBJ2-1; clone size: NA; CDR3 protein: ASRRLAGAYNEQF
D gene: TRBD1; V gene: TRBV28; J gene: TRBJ1-5; clone size: few; CDR3 protein: ASSPDRATFNQPQH
D gene: TRBD1; V gene: TRBV5-1; J gene: TRBJ2-2; clone size: few; CDR3 protein: ASSLEGQGYGELF
D gene: NA; V gene: TRBV19; J gene: TRBJ2-7; clone size: few; CDR3 protein: ATMSGSYEQY
D gene: NA; V gene: TRBV28; J gene: TRBJ2-3; clone size: NA; CDR3 protein: ASTIVGGAGDTQY
D gene: NA; V gene: TRBV6-2/TRBV6-3; J gene: TRBJ2-5; clone size: few; CDR3 protein: ASSRRDTQETQY
D gene: TRBD2; V gene: TRBV11-2; J gene: TRBJ2-1; clone size: few; CDR3 protein: ASSLDRSRGGLNEQF
D gene: NA; V gene: TRBV5-1; J gene: TRBJ2-2; clone size: few; CDR3 protein: ASSLVGQGSANTGELF
D gene: NA; V gene: TRBV4-3; J gene: TRBJ2-6; clone size: NA; CDR3 protein: ASSQPGSGANVLT
D gene: NA; V gene: TRBV14; J gene: TRBJ2-1; clone size: few; CDR3 protein: ASSQVSGLPYNEQF
D gene: NA; V gene: TRBV6-6; J gene: TRBJ2-1; clone size: many; CDR3 protein: ASSLTPNEQF
D gene: TRBD1; V gene: TRBV25-1; J gene: TRBJ2-6; clone size: few; CDR3 protein: ASSEDRASGANVLT
D gene: NA; V gene: TRBV4-2; J gene: TRBJ2-3; clone size: NA; CDR3 protein: ASSQGGGDTQY
D gene: NA; V gene: TRBV3-1; J gene: TRBJ2-1; clone size: few; CDR3 protein: ASSQTSWGDEQF
D gene: NA; V gene: TRBV6-2/TRBV6-3; J gene: TRBJ2-7; clone size: few; CDR3 protein: ASSPRLGPYEQY
D gene: TRBD1; V gene: TRBV11-2; J gene: TRBJ1-4; clone size: few; CDR3 protein: ASSLQTGRNEKLF
D gene: NA; V gene: TRBV28; J gene: TRBJ1-3; clone size: NA; CDR3 protein: ASSEQGPSGNTIY
D gene: TRBD2; V gene: TRBV12-3/TRBV12-4; J gene: TRBJ2-1; clone size: few; CDR3 protein: ASSFIAGVLFNEQF
D gene: TRBD1; V gene: TRBV5-1; J gene: TRBJ2-1; clone size: NA; CDR3 protein: ASSITGETYNEQF
D gene: TRBD1; V gene: TRBV7-2; J gene: TRBJ2-7; clone size: few; CDR3 protein: ASSYTGGAGYEQY
D gene: NA; V gene: TRBV18; J gene: TRBJ2-2; clone size: NA; CDR3 protein: ASSETTGVTGELF
D gene: NA; V gene: TRBV24-1; J gene: TRBJ2-2; clone size: NA; CDR3 protein: ATAGLAGRGNTGELF
D gene: TRBD2; V gene: TRBV12-3/TRBV12-4; J gene: TRBJ2-5; clone size: few; CDR3 protein: ASSWSSGKETQY